This T cell receptor beta chain derives from a study of T cells in Graves' hyperthyroidism and ophthalmopathy. Study-level findings and limits: Most thyroid clonotypes with frequency above 0.001 were detected in blood.

The sample holds a few counts of this clonotype. Its antigen remains unknown. Template material for amplifying TCR beta CDR3 regions consisted of RNA transcripts. During a first-round RT-PCR of the TCR CDR3, the HTBI primer set was used. From the multiplex PCR reads, TCRdb called clonotypes with MiXCR, one entry per CDR3 protein. The table includes over 200,000 distinct CDR3 sequences, roughly 17% detected once. The specimen sequenced was blood. The TCR was taken from a man in his forties or fifties with Graves' hyperthyroidism.

The chain's CDR3 is CASTSVTNEQFF. Here the CDR3 DNA reads TGTGCCAGCACGTCCGTGACCAATGAGCAGTTCTTC. V is TRBV12-3 or TRBV12-4 and J is TRBJ2-1; the D is unclear. The CDR3 length is 12 residues. Between the trimmed V and J ends, which lost 7 bases and 6 bases, there was a span of 10 bases.